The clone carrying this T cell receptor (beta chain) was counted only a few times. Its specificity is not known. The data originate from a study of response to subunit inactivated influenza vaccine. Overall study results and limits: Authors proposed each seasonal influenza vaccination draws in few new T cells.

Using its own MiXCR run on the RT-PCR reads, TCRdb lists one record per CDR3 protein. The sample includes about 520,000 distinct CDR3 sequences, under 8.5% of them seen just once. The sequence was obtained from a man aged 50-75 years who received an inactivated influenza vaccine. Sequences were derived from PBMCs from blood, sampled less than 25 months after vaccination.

For the CDR3, the DNA is TGTGCCAGCAGTTTCTCCTATAATTCACCCCTCCACTTT. Translated: CASSFSYNSPLHF. The chain links TRBV27 to TRBJ1-6, with D unclear. Germline V gene lookup returns CDR1 MNHEY and CDR2 SMNVEV (reference sequence). V lost 3 bases and J 0 bases, leaving 0 bases between the germline ends. This CDR3 has 13 amino acids.